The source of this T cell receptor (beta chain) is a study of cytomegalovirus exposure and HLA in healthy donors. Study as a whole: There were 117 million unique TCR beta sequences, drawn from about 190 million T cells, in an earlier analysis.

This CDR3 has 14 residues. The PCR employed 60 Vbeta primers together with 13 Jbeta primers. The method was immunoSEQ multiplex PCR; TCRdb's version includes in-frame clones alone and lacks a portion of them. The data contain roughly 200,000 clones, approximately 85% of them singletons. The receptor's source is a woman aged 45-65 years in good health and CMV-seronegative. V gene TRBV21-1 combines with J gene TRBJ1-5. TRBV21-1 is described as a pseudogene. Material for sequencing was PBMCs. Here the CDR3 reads CAPKRVYSNQPQHF. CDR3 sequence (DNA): TGTGCCCCTAAACGGGTGTATAGCAATCAGCCCCAGCATTTT.